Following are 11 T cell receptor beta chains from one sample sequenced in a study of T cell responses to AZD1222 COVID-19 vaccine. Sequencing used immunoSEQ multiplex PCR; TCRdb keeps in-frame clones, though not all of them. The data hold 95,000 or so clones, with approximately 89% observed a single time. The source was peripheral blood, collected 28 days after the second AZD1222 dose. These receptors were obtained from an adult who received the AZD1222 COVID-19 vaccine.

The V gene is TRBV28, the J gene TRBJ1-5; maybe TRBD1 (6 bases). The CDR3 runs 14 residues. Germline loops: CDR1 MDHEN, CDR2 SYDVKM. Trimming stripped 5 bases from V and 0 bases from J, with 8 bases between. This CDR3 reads CASSRDNSNQPQHF. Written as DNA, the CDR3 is TGTGCCAGCAGTAGGGACAATAGCAATCAGCCCCAGCATTTT. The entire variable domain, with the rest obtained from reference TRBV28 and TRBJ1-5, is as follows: DVKVTQSSRYLVKRTGEKVFLECVQDMDHENMFWYRQDPGLGLRLIYFSYDVKMKEKGDIPEGYSVSREKKERFSLILESASTNQTSMYLCASSRDNSNQPQHFGDGTRLSIL.

CDR3 protein: CASSLGGGGRGNLGSPLHF. Here the CDR3 DNA reads TGTGCCAGCAGCCTGGGTGGGGGCGGCAGGGGAAATCTAGGTTCACCCCTCCACTTT. The chain is built from TRBV7-8 and TRBJ1-6, with a weak D call TRBD1 (6 bases). This CDR3 comprises 19 residues. Trimming removed 5 bases at V and 9 bases at J, with 29 bases between. Germline CDR1 reads SGHVS; CDR2 reads FQNEAQ. Looking up the rest from reference TRBV7-8 and TRBJ1-6 gives the full variable domain: GAGVSQSPRYKVAKRGQDVALRCDPISGHVSLFWYQQALGQGPEFLTYFQNEAQLDKSGLPSDRFFAERPEGSVSTLKIQRTQQEDSAVYLCASSLGGGGRGNLGSPLHFGNGTRLTVT.

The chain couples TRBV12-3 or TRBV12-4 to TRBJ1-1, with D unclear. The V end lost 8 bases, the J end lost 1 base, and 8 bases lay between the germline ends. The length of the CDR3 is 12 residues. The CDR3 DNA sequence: TGTGCCAGCCTTGGGCAGAACACTGAAGCTTTCTTT. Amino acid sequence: CASLGQNTEAFF.

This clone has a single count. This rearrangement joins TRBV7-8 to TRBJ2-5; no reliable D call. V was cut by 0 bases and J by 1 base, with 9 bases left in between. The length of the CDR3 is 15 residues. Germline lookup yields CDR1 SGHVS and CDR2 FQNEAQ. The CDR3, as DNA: TGTGCCAGCAGCTTAGCGGCAGCGTTCCAAGAGACCCAGTACTTC. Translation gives CASSLAAAFQETQYF.

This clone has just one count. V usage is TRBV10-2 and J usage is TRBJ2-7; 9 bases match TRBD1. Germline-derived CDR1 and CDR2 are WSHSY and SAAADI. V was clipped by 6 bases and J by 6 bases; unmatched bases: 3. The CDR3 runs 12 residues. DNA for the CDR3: TGCGCCAGCAGACAGGGGGCGGGCGAGCAGTACTTC. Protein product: CASRQGAGEQYF.

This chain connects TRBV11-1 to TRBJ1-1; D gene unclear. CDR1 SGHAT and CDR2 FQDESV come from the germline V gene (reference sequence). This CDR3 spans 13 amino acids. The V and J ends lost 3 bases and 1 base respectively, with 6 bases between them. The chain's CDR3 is CASSLGENTEAFF. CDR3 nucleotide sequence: TGTGCCAGCAGCTTGGGTGAGAACACTGAAGCTTTCTTT. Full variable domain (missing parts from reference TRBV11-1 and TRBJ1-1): EAEVAQSPRYKITEKSQAVAFWCDPISGHATLYWYRQILGQGPELLVQFQDESVVDDSQLPKDRFSAERLKGVDSTLKIQPAELGDSAMYLCASSLGENTEAFFGQGTRLTVV.

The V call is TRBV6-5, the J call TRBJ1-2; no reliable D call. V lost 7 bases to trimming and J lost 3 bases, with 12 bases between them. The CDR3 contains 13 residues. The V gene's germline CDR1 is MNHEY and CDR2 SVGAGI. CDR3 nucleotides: TGTGCCAGCACCGGCGGGCGGGACTATGGCTACACCTTC. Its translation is CASTGGRDYGYTF.

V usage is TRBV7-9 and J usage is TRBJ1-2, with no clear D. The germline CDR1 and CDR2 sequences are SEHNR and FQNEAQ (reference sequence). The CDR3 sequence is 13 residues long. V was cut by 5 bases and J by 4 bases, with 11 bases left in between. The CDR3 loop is CASSTPLGYGYTF. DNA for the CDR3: TGTGCCAGCAGCACTCCGCTCGGCTATGGCTACACCTTC.

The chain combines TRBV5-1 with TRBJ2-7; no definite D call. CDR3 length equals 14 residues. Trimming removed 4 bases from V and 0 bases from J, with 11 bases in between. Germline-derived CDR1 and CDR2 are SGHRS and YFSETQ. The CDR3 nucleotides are TGCGCCAGCAGCCCTTTCTCGAGCTCCTACGAGCAGTACTTC. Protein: CASSPFSSSYEQYF.

Written as DNA, the CDR3 is TGTGCCAGCAGCGTCCAGGGAACAGATACGCAGTATTTT. The encoded protein is CASSVQGTDTQYF. The V and J genes are TRBV9 and TRBJ2-3; D perhaps matches TRBD1 (5 bases). The CDR3 is made up of 13 amino acids. V was cut by 2 bases and J by 3 bases, with 7 bases left in between. Germline CDR1 and CDR2: SGDLS and YYNGEE.

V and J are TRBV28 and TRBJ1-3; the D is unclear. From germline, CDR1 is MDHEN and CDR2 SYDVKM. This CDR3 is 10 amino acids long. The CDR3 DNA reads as TGTGCTACAGTTGGAAACACCATATATTTT. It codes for CATVGNTIYF.